This TCR beta chain appears in the sequencing data of a study of blood T cell repertoires in COVID-19. Looking at the study overall: The United States, Italy and Spain provided the acute and convalescent COVID-19 samples.

This clone was detected only once. Per the study methods: Amplifying reference gene primers gave estimates of nucleated cell counts. Profiled with immunoSEQ multiplex PCR; TCRdb holds only in-frame clones, not every one. The V and J calls and clone size are taken from that table; D and trimming were inferred from the DNA. The table includes 130,000 to 150,000 clones, roughly 90% detected once. J lost 4 bases, V lost 5 bases, and 4 bases had no gene match. The CDR3 loop spans 13 amino acids. Germline assignment: CDR1 MNHEY and CDR2 SVGAGI. This TCR came from a man aged 45-65 years with active or convalescent COVID-19. V is TRBV6-5 and J is TRBJ2-5; 7 bases align to TRBD1. Material: peripheral blood. The CDR3 coding sequence is TGTGCCAGCAGTCGACAGGGTACAGAGACCCAGTACTTC. Translated, it gives CASSRQGTETQYF.